Sequencing of this T cell receptor beta chain was carried out in a study of cytomegalovirus exposure and HLA in healthy donors. The study ran its PCR with 60 Vbeta and 13 Jbeta primers. Clones were sequenced by immunoSEQ multiplex PCR, and TCRdb holds only the in-frame ones, with some missing. The repertoire consists of around 150,000 clones, with 80% to 85% occurring once and the leading ten covering approximately 1.5%. The V gene lost 6 bases and the J gene lost 6 bases, with 6 bases spanning the gap. The CDR3 is made up of 10 amino acids. CDR1 is SQVTM and CDR2 is ANQGSEA in the germline V gene. Sequenced input: PBMCs. This clonotype was obtained from a woman between 18 and 29 years old in good health and CMV-seronegative. The chain links TRBV29-1 to TRBJ2-1; TRBD2 is a possible D gene (6 bases). CDR3: CSVGGNEQFF. The CDR3 DNA follows: TGCAGCGTCGGGGGCAATGAGCAGTTCTTC.